A selection of T cell receptor beta chains follows, all from one sample in a study of a mutant IDH1 vaccine in newly diagnosed glioma. Clones were read by immunoSEQ multiplex PCR, and TCRdb kept only the in-frame ones, dropping some. The repertoire holds 25,000 to 35,000 clones, around 90% seen once, with under 25% in the top ten. These TCRs are of unknown antigen specificity. This specimen was PBMCs, taken from a glioma patient whose treatment included an IDH1 peptide vaccine. The receptors were sampled from a man in his late teens or twenties with glioma. Each CDR3 is given with its conserved first and last residue. D genes are given only for firm matches. Rows may omit the clone size; those that give it use once, few, many or a size class.

size	D	J	length	V	DNA	CDR3
-	-	TRBJ2-2	13	TRBV6-5	TGTGCCAGCAGTAGAGGGGGAACCGGGGAGCTGTTTTTT	CASSRGGTGELFF
-	TRBD2	TRBJ2-2	17	TRBV7-8	TGTGCCAGCAGCTTAGCGGGACTAGCGGGAGATACCGGGGAGCTGTTTTTT	CASSLAGLAGDTGELFF
-	-	TRBJ1-5	13	TRBV7-9	TGTGCCAGCAGCGCAGGGTTCGTGCAGCCCCAGCATTTT	CASSAGFVQPQHF
-	-	TRBJ2-1	17	TRBV4-1	TGCGCCAGCAGCCAAGCCCCCCTAGGGGCGGATTACAATGAGCAGTTCTTC	CASSQAPLGADYNEQFF
few	TRBD1	TRBJ1-1	15	TRBV25-1	TGTGCCAGCAGTCTCAGTACCAGGGGGCTAACTGAAGCTTTCTTT	CASSLSTRGLTEAFF
-	-	TRBJ2-1	14	TRBV6-1	TGTGCCAGCAGCACCTACGACTCCTACAATGAGCAGTTCTTC	CASSTYDSYNEQFF
-	TRBD1	TRBJ1-1	14	TRBV7-9	TGTGCCAGCAGCGATACAGGACAGGGACTAGGAGCTTTCTTT	CASSDTGQGLGAFF
few	-	TRBJ2-6	19	TRBV5-6	TGTGCCAGCAGCTTGGTCCTCGGCGGTGCGGGCTCTGGGGCCAACGTCCTGACTTTC	CASSLVLGGAGSGANVLTF
-	TRBD1	TRBJ2-3	15	TRBV25-1	TGTGCCAGCTCTGGGACAGGGGCTTTGACAGATACGCAGTATTTT	CASSGTGALTDTQYF
-	TRBD1	TRBJ1-2	15	TRBV27	TGTGCCAGCAGTTCCGTCGGGACAGGGATTATAGGCTACACCTTC	CASSSVGTGIIGYTF
-	-	TRBJ1-1	14	TRBV5-1	TGCGCCAGCAGCTTGGAGGGGCTGAACACTGAAGCTTTCTTT	CASSLEGLNTEAFF
-	-	TRBJ2-2	14	TRBV4-1	TGCGCCAGCAGCCAAGATCGGGGCACCGGGGAGCTGTTTTTT	CASSQDRGTGELFF
-	-	TRBJ1-4	14	TRBV5-1	TGCGCCAGCAGCATTGGGCCTTCTTTTGAAAAACTGTTTTTT	CASSIGPSFEKLFF
-	TRBD2	TRBJ2-1	14	TRBV7-9	TGTGCCAGCGGGGGGGGAAGCTCCTACAATGAGCAGTTCTTC	CASGGGSSYNEQFF
-	-	TRBJ2-3	15	TRBV4-1	TGCGCCAGCAGCCAAGATTGGGGGAGCACAGATACGCAGTATTTT	CASSQDWGSTDTQYF
-	-	TRBJ2-1	15	TRBV4-1	TGCGCCAGCAGCCCCCGGGACCAATCCTACAATGAGCAGTTCTTC	CASSPRDQSYNEQFF
-	-	TRBJ1-2	14	TRBV6-5	TGTGCCAGCAGTTCCCCGGGGGTTAGTGATGGCTACACCTTC	CASSSPGVSDGYTF
-	-	TRBJ1-3	15	TRBV30	TGTGCCTGGACGGAGGGCGGGCTCCCTAGAAACACCATATATTTT	CAWTEGGLPRNTIYF
-	-	TRBJ2-5	14	TRBV15	TGTGCCACCAGCAGAGATATGGGGGTCGAGACCCAGTACTTC	CATSRDMGVETQYF
-	-	TRBJ1-1	14	TRBV30	TGTGCCTGGACCCGTCAGGGACTTGGGACTGAAGCTTTCTTT	CAWTRQGLGTEAFF
-	TRBD2	TRBJ2-5	14	TRBV9	TGTGCCAGCGGGAGGACGGGAGGACGAGAGACCCAGTACTTC	CASGRTGGRETQYF
-	-	TRBJ1-2	13	TRBV19	TGTGCCAGTAATATTCCGGACCACTATGGCTACACCTTC	CASNIPDHYGYTF
-	-	TRBJ2-5	12	TRBV29-1	TGCAGCGTTGTCGACGGATGGAAGACCCAGTACTTC	CSVVDGWKTQYF
-	TRBD2	TRBJ2-7	16	TRBV4-2	TGTGCCAGCAGCCGAGGGACTAGCGGGATGAGCTACGAGCAGTACTTC	CASSRGTSGMSYEQYF
-	TRBD2	TRBJ2-7	13	TRBV15	TGTGCCACTCGAGGAGCGGGAGTAGCCGAGCAGTACTTC	CATRGAGVAEQYF
-	TRBD1	TRBJ1-1	11	TRBV29-1	TGCAGCGTTCAGGGGGGGACTGAAGCTTTCTTT	CSVQGGTEAFF
-	-	TRBJ2-2	14	TRBV19	TGTGCCAGTAGTGAGGGACTCTACACCGGGGAGCTGTTTTTT	CASSEGLYTGELFF
-	TRBD1	TRBJ1-6	16	TRBV7-9	TGTGCCAGCAGCCCCATCGGGACAGGGGGTAATTCACCCCTCCACTTT	CASSPIGTGGNSPLHF
-	-	TRBJ2-2	15	TRBV19	TGTGCCAGTAGTACCTCGGACAGGAGGGCCGGGGAGCTGTTTTTT	CASSTSDRRAGELFF
-	TRBD1	TRBJ1-1	15	TRBV6-5	TGTGCCAGCAGTTACTCTCGGACAGGCGGCTCTGAAGCTTTCTTT	CASSYSRTGGSEAFF
-	-	TRBJ2-7	14	TRBV5-4	TGTGCCAGCAGCTTCCGGGGGAACTCCTACGAGCAGTACTTC	CASSFRGNSYEQYF
-	TRBD2	TRBJ2-5	15	TRBV10-3	TGTGCCATCAGTGGGGGACTAGCGGGTCAAGAGACCCAGTACTTC	CAISGGLAGQETQYF
-	-	TRBJ2-7	14	TRBV27	TGTGCCAGCAGCTCCAGCCCACAGGGCTACGAGCAGTACTTC	CASSSSPQGYEQYF
few	TRBD2	TRBJ2-5	15	TRBV30	TGTGCCTACGGACTAGCGGGAGGGCACGGGGAGACCCAGTACTTC	CAYGLAGGHGETQYF
-	TRBD2	TRBJ2-7	13	TRBV29-1	TGCAGCGTTGCTAGCGGGAGCTCCTACGAGCAGTACTTC	CSVASGSSYEQYF
-	-	TRBJ1-2	16	TRBV7-9	TGTGCCAGCAGCTTAGCGCCGGGGGGGCTTGGCTATGGCTACACCTTC	CASSLAPGGLGYGYTF
-	-	TRBJ2-1	11	TRBV29-1	TGCAGCGGAGGGGACAACAATGAGCAGTTCTTC	CSGGDNNEQFF
-	-	TRBJ1-5	14	TRBV30	TGTGCCTGGAGTGTCGGCAGGAGCAATCAGCCCCAGCATTTT	CAWSVGRSNQPQHF
-	-	TRBJ1-1	12	TRBV18	TGTGCCAGCTCACCCACGGGCGGGGGAGCTTTCTTT	CASSPTGGGAFF
-	-	TRBJ1-1	14	TRBV6-1	TGTGCCAGCAGTGAATGGTATCGGAACACTGAAGCTTTCTTT	CASSEWYRNTEAFF
-	-	TRBJ1-5	15	TRBV19	TGTGCCAGTAGTATAGGAGGCGGGAGCAATCAGCCCCAGCATTTT	CASSIGGGSNQPQHF
-	TRBD2	TRBJ2-1	17	TRBV29-1	TGCAGCGTTGGGGGACTAGCGGGAGGGGTCACCTACAATGAGCAGTTCTTC	CSVGGLAGGVTYNEQFF
few	TRBD1	TRBJ2-4	14	TRBV10-1	TGCGCCAGCAGTGATTATGGACAGGAAAACATTCAGTACTTC	CASSDYGQENIQYF
-	-	TRBJ2-3	15	TRBV29-1	TGCAGCGTTGAACCCAATCAGGTTAGCACAGATACGCAGTATTTT	CSVEPNQVSTDTQYF
-	-	TRBJ1-6	15	TRBV5-5	TGTGCCAGCAGCTTGCTCCCCGAGAAGAATTCACCCCTCCACTTT	CASSLLPEKNSPLHF
-	TRBD2	TRBJ2-7	15	TRBV27	TGTGCCAGCAGATCGTGGACTAGCGGGAGGAGCGAGCAGTACTTC	CASRSWTSGRSEQYF
-	-	TRBJ1-1	13	TRBV2	TGTGCCAGCATAAGGAGGATGAACACTGAAGCTTTCTTT	CASIRRMNTEAFF
-	-	TRBJ1-1	13	TRBV4-2	TGTGCCAGCAGCCACAGAGAGAACACTGAAGCTTTCTTT	CASSHRENTEAFF
once	-	TRBJ2-7	13	TRBV10-3	TGTGCCATCAGTGGGCTCACCCCCTACGAGCAGTACTTC	CAISGLTPYEQYF
few	-	TRBJ1-1	15	TRBV6-5	TGTGCCAGCAGTTACTTAGGAGACATGAACACTGAAGCTTTCTTT	CASSYLGDMNTEAFF